The 9 T cell receptor beta chains below all came from one sample that was sequenced in a study of blood T cell repertoires in COVID-19. Profiling relied on immunoSEQ multiplex PCR, and the TCRdb table lists in-frame clones only, not all of them. The repertoire consists of a few hundred thousand clones, with 80% to 90% occurring once and the leading ten covering roughly 8.5%. The sequenced material came from PBMCs or T cells enriched from blood (not recorded which). These receptor sequences come from a woman aged 55-70 years who had recovered from COVID-19.

This chain links TRBV6-1 with TRBJ1-2; 7 bases agree with TRBD1. The CDR3 consists of 14 residues. The germline gives CDR1 MNHNS, CDR2 SASEGT. The trim removed 1 base at V and 3 bases at J, leaving 2 bases unmatched. The CDR3 loop reads CASSEGQGDYGYTF. The CDR3 DNA is TGTGCCAGCAGTGAAGGGCAGGGGGACTATGGCTACACCTTC.

This chain joins TRBV4-1 and TRBJ1-1; 9 positions agree with TRBD1. This CDR3 comprises 16 residues. J was trimmed by 7 bases and V by 4 bases; bases with no gene match: 13. Germline V gene data show CDR1 as MGHRA and CDR2 as YSYEKL. In nucleotides, the CDR3 is TGCGCCAGCAGCCGTCCCGACCCGGGACAGGGTAATGAAGCTTTCTTT. It encodes CASSRPDPGQGNEAFF.

This chain joins TRBV6-5 and TRBJ1-2; D is unresolved. This CDR3 region has 12 residues. Germline V gives CDR1 MNHEY, CDR2 SVGAGI. Trimming removed 6 bases from V and 3 bases from J, with 8 bases in between. The CDR3 region is CASRYTDYGYTF. The CDR3 nucleotides are TGTGCCAGCAGATACACGGACTATGGCTACACCTTC.

The V gene is TRBV19, the J gene TRBJ1-4, with TRBD1 matching over 8 bases. Germline CDR1 LNHDA, CDR2 SQIVND (reference sequence). CDR3 length equals 14 residues. J gave up 7 bases and V 7 bases, and 8 bases lay outside the gene matches. The CDR3 reads CASNSARGLEKLFF. Here the CDR3 DNA reads TGTGCCAGTAATTCGGCCAGGGGGCTTGAAAAACTGTTTTTT.

V is TRBV5-1 and J is TRBJ2-7, with 7 bases matching TRBD2. This CDR3 is built from 13 residues. Germline trimming cut 4 bases from V and 3 bases from J; bases unmatched to any gene: 4. Germline lookup yields CDR1 SGHRS and CDR2 YFSETQ. CDR3 nucleotides: TGCGCCAGCAGCCCGGGACTATTCTACGAGCAGTACTTC. Its translation: CASSPGLFYEQYF.

The chain joins TRBV7-9 to TRBJ1-6; D not resolved. The CDR3 is 12 amino acids. V dropped 4 bases and J dropped 9 bases, with 7 bases sitting between them. Germline CDR1 SEHNR, CDR2 FQNEAQ (reference sequence). This CDR3 reads CASSSTSSPLHF. CDR3 bases: TGTGCCAGCAGCTCCACTTCTTCACCCCTCCACTTT. The whole variable domain, filled in from reference TRBV7-9 and TRBJ1-6, reads DTGVSQNPRHKITKRGQNVTFRCDPISEHNRLYWYRQTLGQGPEFLTYFQNEAQLEKSRLLSDRFSAERPKGSFSTLEIQRTEQGDSAMYLCASSSTSSPLHFGNGTRLTVT.

V is TRBV7-6 and J is TRBJ2-3; TRBD2 aligns across 9 bases. Per germline, CDR1 SGHVS and CDR2 FNYEAQ. The CDR3 totals 15 residues. Losses at the gene ends were 5 bases for V and 3 bases for J; bases not matched to a gene: 6. The CDR3 DNA reads as TGTGCCAGCAGCGTTGCGGGGGGGCCTACAGATACGCAGTATTTT. It translates to CASSVAGGPTDTQYF.

Notes on this clone: This same CDR3 is encoded by further DNA sequences in the sample. This chain links TRBV20-1 with TRBJ2-7; TRBD2 matches 7 bases. With V trimmed by 5 bases and J by 5 bases, 3 bases remained unmatched. Germline V gives CDR1 DFQATT, CDR2 SNEGSKA (reference sequence). CDR3 length equals 11 residues. The CDR3 sequence: CSASGLDEQYF. Here the CDR3 DNA reads TGCAGTGCTTCCGGACTAGACGAGCAGTACTTC.

The rearrangement uses TRBV12-3 or TRBV12-4 and TRBJ1-2, with 7 positions matching TRBD1. The trim removed 5 bases at V and 8 bases at J, leaving 8 bases unmatched. The CDR3 covers 13 residues. CDR3 DNA sequence: TGTGCCAGCAGTCCATTACAGGGGAGGGGCTACACCTTC. This encodes CASSPLQGRGYTF.